This T cell receptor (beta chain) was captured by sequencing in a study of T cell responses to AZD1222 COVID-19 vaccine (dated by TCRdb to 2020 to 2022). Looking at the study overall: AZD1222 recipients with second doses at about 4 weeks or about 12 weeks were pooled, because spike-specific TCR depth and breadth did not differ between schedules. TCR sequencing was performed for about 250 trial participants, of whom about 200 were given two doses of AZD1222 and 26 were given two doses of MenACWY control vaccine. Trial participants were enrolled by age into 18-55, 56-69 and 70-plus year subgroups, with around 150, 28 and 57 TCR-sequenced participants respectively.

Points the paper makes about the study in general: The 56-69-year group was small, and its depth increase did not reach significance, likely because of low power. Because no day 14 peak-response samples were available, the repertoires could be characterized only after the peak T cell response. Epitopes outside the regions mutated in the B.1.351 and B.1.1.7 variants were reportedly recognized by nearly half of the unique spike-specific TCRs. CD4 TCRs associated with the vaccine covered the entire spike protein, and the dominant responses were in regions 160-218 and 743-854. After two AZD1222 doses, spike-specific TCR breadth and depth were significantly higher than at day 0 and than in MenACWY recipients. Participants were mostly white British and included more females than males, and it was suggested by the authors that clonal diversity may have been underestimated. Conclusions about previously exposed vaccinees were limited because only 5 or 6 AZD1222 recipients were SARS-CoV-2 seropositive at baseline.

The time point label on this specimen signifies: baseline before first vaccination. Vaccinee samples were obtained from the UK trials COV001 and COV002, which included a single-blind randomized controlled phase 2/3 trial of AZD1222 (ChAdOx1 nCoV-19) in healthy adults. For TCRbeta chain sequencing, PBMC samples from trial participants were taken at day 0 and at day 28 after the second dose. The CDR3 numbers 13 residues from cysteine through phenylalanine. Only the CDR3 part of the read is kept: 39 bases, read in frame from the first base. V and J lose 4 bases and 6 bases, and a span of 13 bases separates them. In the case of this clone: There is no known antigen for this receptor. There are no base qualities to consult, and no much larger clone falls within one base.

The CDR3 regions of human TCRbeta chains were analyzed by immunosequencing. From the authors' description of their analysis: Repertoire TCRs were matched against a reference library of SARS-CoV-2-specific TCRs generated with the MIRA antigen-specificity platform. Breadth was defined as the fraction of unique TCRs that were SARS-CoV-2-associated, and depth was defined as the fraction of total T cells that were SARS-CoV-2-associated. Each spike-specific TCR was assigned to its reactive spike region and to a CD4 or CD8 class using the MIRA data. Log10-transformed breadth and depth values were compared by one-way ANOVA with Sidak's multiple comparisons tests. TCRdb stores this immuneACCESS table with in-frame sequences only. Part of the clones is absent; in the studies checked, under half of the shortfall reflects unresolved V genes, and no reason is known for the rest. For V, J and clone size, that table is used; D and trimming come from the DNA. The table for this sample lists more than 250,000 clones; over 90% of them were counted only once. In total, the top ten clones hold about 0.5% of the sample.

The sequence came from an adult in good health. Sequencing used peripheral blood, obtained on day 0 of AZD1222 vaccination. The chain was built from TRBV12-3 or TRBV12-4 and TRBJ2-7; the D region is possibly TRBD1 or TRBD2, each matching across 5 bases. CDR3 protein: CASSWSEGSEQYF. The nucleotide sequence reads TGTGCCAGCAGTTGGAGCGAGGGGAGCGAGCAGTACTTC.